The next 27 T cell receptor beta chains were all read from a single sample in a study of shared clonotypes between healthy human individuals. It was CD45RO-negative cells, positively selected for CCR7, that made up naive CD8 cells, with terminally differentiated effector memory CD45RA+ cells excluded. Libraries were prepared by immunoSEQ multiplex PCR; TCRdb keeps only in-frame clonotypes and omits some of them. The sample lists a few million clones, 93% seen once, with more than 1.5% in the top ten. The sequenced sample was naive CD8+ T cells from PBMCs. The receptors here all came from a man between 18 and 29 years old in good health. Some clones in this sample may be carry-over from other donors' samples.

The CDR3 DNA is TGTGCCACCAGCAGAGGGGGGGTGGGCACAGATACGCAGTATTTT. It translates to CATSRGGVGTDTQYF. The chain has TRBV15 and TRBJ2-3, with a possible D match to TRBD2 (6 bases). Trimming took off 1 base at V and 1 base at J, with 9 bases between the two ends. The CDR3 covers 15 residues. From germline, CDR1 is LNHNV and CDR2 YYDKDF (reference sequence).

The chain employs TRBV4-2 and TRBJ1-5; possible D gene TRBD1, 6 bases. Trimming removed 2 bases from V and 4 bases from J, with 12 bases in between. Germline CDR1 is LGHNA and CDR2 is YNFKEQ. There are 15 residues in the CDR3. This CDR3 reads CASSQTQGFNQPQHF. The CDR3 DNA is TGTGCCAGCAGCCAAACACAGGGATTTAATCAGCCCCAGCATTTT.

This chain joins TRBV5-8 and TRBJ2-1; D is possibly TRBD1 (6 bases). The V and J ends lost 1 base and 4 bases respectively, with 18 bases between them. CDR1 and CDR2 (germline): SGHTS, YDEGEE. The CDR3 contains 17 residues. The CDR3 nucleotides are TGTGCCAGCAGCTTGTCTTTTAGGCTTCAGGGGTACAATGAGCAGTTCTTC. This translates into CASSLSFRLQGYNEQFF.

This chain uses TRBV27 with TRBJ2-7, with D perhaps TRBD1 or TRBD2 (5 bases each). CDR1 MNHEY and CDR2 SMNVEV come from the germline V gene (reference sequence). Trimming stripped 4 bases from V and 4 bases from J, with 11 bases between. This CDR3 is built from 13 residues. The CDR3 region has the DNA TGTGCCAGCAGTTGGGGGATTAGGTACGAGCAGTACTTC. Residues: CASSWGIRYEQYF.

As for this clone: This CDR3 is also generated by other DNA sequences in the sample. The rearrangement links TRBV28 to TRBJ1-1; perhaps TRBD1 as D (5 bases). The CDR3 has 14 residues. Germline V gene data show CDR1 as MDHEN and CDR2 as SYDVKM. Trimming removed 2 bases at V and 1 base at J, with 8 bases between. CDR3 protein: CASSLRGGNTEAFF. CDR3 coding DNA: TGTGCCAGCAGTTTACGGGGCGGGAACACTGAAGCTTTCTTT.

A word on this clone: Within the sample, other DNA sequences also encode this same CDR3. This chain links TRBV9 with TRBJ2-7, with D unresolved. The germline V gene encodes CDR1 SGDLS and CDR2 YYNGEE. The V end lost 1 base, the J end lost 2 bases, and 10 bases lay between the germline ends. CDR3 length: 14 residues. This CDR3 is CASSVRAGAYEQYF. CDR3 coding DNA: TGTGCCAGCAGCGTACGCGCAGGAGCCTACGAGCAGTACTTC. The whole variable domain, filled in from reference TRBV9 and TRBJ2-7, reads DSGVTQTPKHLITATGQRVTLRCSPRSGDLSVYWYQQSLDQGLQFLIQYYNGEERAKGNILERFSAQQFPDLHSELNLSSLELGDSALYFCASSVRAGAYEQYFGPGTRLTVT.

The chain recombines TRBV28 with TRBJ1-5; the D is unclear. This CDR3 has 14 amino acids. The germline CDR1 and CDR2 sequences are MDHEN and SYDVKM. The V and J ends lost 4 bases and 2 bases respectively, with 9 bases between them. DNA of the CDR3: TGTGCCAGCAGTTCCAGTGAGGGCAATCAGCCCCAGCATTTT. As protein: CASSSSEGNQPQHF.

J is TRBJ1-2 and V is TRBV4-2; 9 bases match TRBD1. Looked up from germline, CDR1 is LGHNA and CDR2 is YNFKEQ. The CDR3 is made up of 15 amino acids. The V gene end was trimmed by 3 bases and the J gene end by 4 bases; junction bases not matched to a gene: 6. The CDR3 protein is CASSQEQGASYGYTF. In nucleotides, the CDR3 is TGTGCCAGCAGCCAGGAACAGGGGGCGAGCTATGGCTACACCTTC.

The V and J genes are TRBV5-1 and TRBJ2-7; either TRBD1 or TRBD2 may supply D (6 bases each). Looked up from germline, CDR1 is SGHRS and CDR2 is YFSETQ. There are 16 residues in the CDR3. Trimming took 4 bases from V and 4 from J, leaving 21 bases between them. The CDR3 loop reads CASSPNKGGGGYEQYF. The CDR3, as DNA: TGCGCCAGCAGCCCAAATAAGGGGGGCGGAGGGTACGAGCAGTACTTC.

The genes are TRBV14 and TRBJ2-7, with 9 nucleotides matching TRBD2. CDR1 and CDR2 from the germline V gene are SGHDN and FVKESK. Trimming removed 2 bases from V and 6 bases from J; junction bases left unmatched: 5. This CDR3 spans 14 amino acids. The CDR3 DNA follows: TGTGCCAGCAGCCAATATCTAGCGGGAAGCGAGCAGTACTTC. Translating it yields CASSQYLAGSEQYF.

V usage is TRBV4-2 and J usage is TRBJ2-7; 9 bases are shared with TRBD2. The J segment lost 0 bases and the V segment lost 4 bases, leaving 1 base of the junction unmatched. This CDR3 has 14 residues. Germline assignment: CDR1 LGHNA and CDR2 YNFKEQ. This CDR3 reads CASSPAGGSYEQYF. CDR3 bases: TGTGCCAGCAGCCCAGCGGGAGGCTCCTACGAGCAGTACTTC.

This sequence joins TRBV2 and TRBJ2-1; D unresolved. The CDR3 consists of 15 residues. Germline V gene lookup returns CDR1 SNHLY and CDR2 FYNNEI. With 8 bases removed from V and 6 bases from J, the gap between germline ends came to 20 bases. This CDR3 reads CASPSVPREINEQFF. CDR3 bases: TGTGCCAGCCCTTCGGTTCCCCGCGAGATCAATGAGCAGTTCTTC. The variable domain in full, completed from reference TRBV2 and TRBJ2-1, reads EPEVTQTPSHQVTQMGQEVILRCVPISNHLYFYWYRQILGQKVEFLVSFYNNEISEKSEIFDDQFSVERPDGSNFTLKIRSTKLEDSAMYFCASPSVPREINEQFFGPGTRLTVL.

The chain links TRBV27 to TRBJ1-4, with 7 bases aligning to TRBD1. Germline CDR1 and CDR2: MNHEY and SMNVEV (reference sequence). The CDR3 is made up of 16 amino acids. The V segment lost 6 bases and the J segment 5 bases; nucleotides outside the gene matches: 12. Here the CDR3 reads CASRKTPGQRNEKLFF. The DNA for the CDR3 is TGTGCCAGCAGGAAAACTCCGGGACAGCGAAATGAAAAACTGTTTTTT.

The chain links TRBV30 to TRBJ2-7; 7 bases are a match to TRBD1. Per germline, CDR1 GTSNPN and CDR2 SVGIG (reference sequence). Trimming took 0 bases from V and 3 from J; bases not matched to a gene: 5. CDR3 length equals 14 residues. The CDR3 region is CAWSVWTGGYEQYF. The CDR3 nucleotides read TGTGCCTGGAGTGTATGGACAGGAGGCTACGAGCAGTACTTC. Full variable domain (rest looked up from reference TRBV30 and TRBJ2-7): SQTIHQWPATLVQPVGSPLSLECTVEGTSNPNLYWYRQAAGRGLQLLFYSVGIGQISSEVPQNLSASRPQDRQFILSSKKLLLSDSGFYLCAWSVWTGGYEQYFGPGTRLTVT.

The gene calls are TRBV30 and TRBJ1-4; D gene ambiguous. This CDR3 spans 13 amino acids. Germline assignment: CDR1 GTSNPN and CDR2 SVGIG (reference sequence). Trimming took off 3 bases at V and 5 bases at J, with 10 bases between the two ends. The CDR3: CAWSRIINEKLFF. CDR3 bases: TGTGCCTGGAGCCGCATCATAAATGAAAAACTGTTTTTT.

The chain joins TRBV5-4 to TRBJ2-3; 7 nucleotides match TRBD1. Germline V gene sequence: CDR1 SGHNT, CDR2 YYREEE (reference sequence). Trimming removed 7 bases from V and 4 bases from J; junction bases left unmatched: 3. This CDR3 is 12 amino acids long. CDR3 DNA sequence: TGTGCCAGCCTTGACAGGGCAGATACGCAGTATTTT. This codes for CASLDRADTQYF. Supplemented by reference TRBV5-4 and TRBJ2-3, the full variable domain reads ETGVTQSPTHLIKTRGQQVTLRCSSQSGHNTVSWYQQALGQGPQFIFQYYREEENGRGNFPPRFSGLQFPNYSSELNVNALELDDSALYLCASLDRADTQYFGPGTRLTVL.

Turning to this clone: The same CDR3 can be traced to other DNA sequences in this sample. V usage is TRBV28 and J usage is TRBJ1-3; D remains ambiguous. The CDR3 is 12 amino acids. The germline CDR1 and CDR2 sequences are MDHEN and SYDVKM. V lost 5 bases and J lost 0, with 2 bases in between. CDR3: CASSPSGNTIYF. As DNA, the CDR3 is TGTGCCAGCAGTCCCTCTGGAAACACCATATATTTT.

For this clone: Germline and junction disagree at one end, which may indicate a read error. This chain connects TRBV7-9 to TRBJ1-1; D is unclear. Germline CDR1 reads SEHNR; CDR2 reads FQNEAQ (reference sequence). The CDR3 totals 12 residues. The CDR3, as DNA: TGTGCCAGCAGCTTAGCGCTCGGAGAACATATATTT. Protein sequence: CASSLALGEHIF.

The gene calls are TRBV9 and TRBJ1-2, with 8 bases identical to TRBD1. J gave up 3 bases and V 1 base, and 11 bases lay outside the gene matches. The CDR3 is 17 amino acids. Germline lookup yields CDR1 SGDLS and CDR2 YYNGEE. DNA of the CDR3: TGTGCCAGCAGCGTAAGTCCACTGGGACAGGTCGACTATGGCTACACCTTC. Encoded protein: CASSVSPLGQVDYGYTF.

CDR3 sequence reads: CASSLGGFLGTTYEQYF. The CDR3 DNA follows: TGCGCCAGCAGCTTGGGAGGGTTTTTAGGGACCACTTACGAGCAGTACTTC. The chain recombines TRBV5-1 with TRBJ2-7; D is tentatively TRBD1 or TRBD2 (5 bases each). The CDR3 spans 17 residues. The germline V and J ends were trimmed by 0 bases and 4 bases, with 20 bases remaining between them. Germline assignment: CDR1 SGHRS and CDR2 YFSETQ.

The J gene is TRBJ1-1, the V gene TRBV4-1, with TRBD1 identical over 8 bases. The CDR3 has 14 amino acids. The germline V gene encodes CDR1 MGHRA and CDR2 YSYEKL. The trim removed 1 base at V and 8 bases at J, leaving 6 bases unmatched. The CDR3 region has the DNA TGCGCCAGCAGCCAAGGGACAGGGCCATTAGAAGCTTTCTTT. As protein: CASSQGTGPLEAFF.

This clone was detected once. The chain has TRBV7-8 and TRBJ2-5; D might be TRBD2 (7 bases). This CDR3 comprises 16 residues. The germline CDR1 and CDR2 sequences are SGHVS and FQNEAQ. V was clipped by 7 bases and J by 0 bases, with 18 bases between them. CDR3 residues: CASTSQGRAYQETQYF. The CDR3 DNA follows: TGTGCCAGCACATCCCAGGGGAGGGCGTACCAAGAGACCCAGTACTTC.

V gene TRBV7-2 combines with J gene TRBJ2-2; D is uncertain. Trimming pared 8 bases from V and 2 bases from J, leaving 12 bases between. Germline values: CDR1 SGHTA, CDR2 FQGNSA. The CDR3 consists of 14 residues. The CDR3 sequence: CASRTAQNTGELFF. DNA for the CDR3: TGTGCCAGCCGGACGGCCCAAAACACCGGGGAGCTGTTTTTT.

The chain employs TRBV4-1 and TRBJ2-1, with unresolved D. The germline gives CDR1 MGHRA, CDR2 YSYEKL. Trimming shortened V by 0 bases and J by 9 bases, and 9 bases separated the two germline ends. The CDR3 is 13 amino acids. The chain's CDR3 is CASSQDRSVEQFF. The CDR3 region has the DNA TGCGCCAGCAGCCAAGATCGGAGCGTTGAGCAGTTCTTC.

V gene TRBV13 combines with J gene TRBJ1-3; TRBD1 is a possible D gene (6 bases). Germline CDR1 and CDR2: PRHDT and FYEKMQ (reference sequence). V lost 5 bases and J 1 base, leaving 9 bases between the germline ends. This CDR3 spans 14 amino acids. The CDR3 here is CASSRRGSGNTIYF. CDR3 nucleotides: TGTGCCAGCAGCCGCAGGGGTTCTGGAAACACCATATATTTT.

V and J are TRBV20-1 and TRBJ2-5; weak D call: TRBD1 (6 bases). CDR1 is DFQATT, CDR2 SNEGSKA, per germline (reference sequence). This CDR3 contains 11 residues. The V and J ends lost 6 bases and 3 bases respectively, with 8 bases between them. In DNA form, the CDR3 reads TGCAGTGCAAGACAGGAAGAGACCCAGTACTTC. This translates into CSARQEETQYF.

The V gene is TRBV5-1, the J gene TRBJ2-3, with D perhaps TRBD2 (5 bases). Germline CDR1 reads SGHRS; CDR2 reads YFSETQ. This CDR3 region has 15 residues. The germline V and J ends were trimmed by 2 bases and 0 bases, with 10 bases remaining between them. The CDR3 DNA reads TGCGCCAGCAGCTTCGGTGAGGGCAGCACAGATACGCAGTATTTT. Translating it yields CASSFGEGSTDTQYF.